The source of this T cell receptor (beta chain) is a study of response to subunit inactivated influenza vaccine (dated by TCRdb to 2017 to 2018). Background on the whole study: Deep quantitative profiling of the T cell receptor repertoire was used in the study to follow responses to a trivalent subunit inactivated influenza vaccine.

Results and caveats for the whole study, not just this receptor: It was suggested by the authors that each seasonal influenza vaccination may recruit only a limited number of new T cells.

CDR1 SQVTM and CDR2 ANQGSEA were looked up in the germline V gene. V gives up 5 bases and J gives up 3 bases, and the segment between their germline ends measures 10 bases. CDR3 length: 12 amino acids, cysteine to phenylalanine. The only DNA kept is the CDR3, 36 bases in frame from the first base. To prepare the library, RT-PCR was applied. Sequencing was carried out with an Illumina HiSeq 2500. Through fastp at Q25 and MiXCR, TCRdb rebuilt clones from the public reads, retaining in-frame beta chains. For every CDR3 protein sequence, its rows merge into one entry that carries the most common genes and DNA. The sample table holds 150,000 to 200,000 distinct CDR3 sequences, of which about 9% were seen once. Roughly a tenth of the sample is in the top ten clones. Details on this clonotype: Its target antigen remains unknown. The input lacks base qualities; no much larger clone sits a single base away.

Sequenced material: non-naive T cells sorted from PBMCs, taken on the day of vaccination. Read against the paper, the sample's cell subset or site label means: memory T cell fraction. Rearrangement joined TRBV29-1 to TRBJ1-1, with the D gene uncertain. The clonotype was recovered from a man over 45 who received an inactivated influenza vaccine. Donor details come from another sample of the same person, matched by shared clones. The DNA reads as follows: TGCAGCGTTTTGGGTGGGGACACTGAAGCTTTCTTT. This yields the protein CSVLGGDTEAFF.